A selection of T cell receptor beta chains follows, all from one sample in a study of siplizumab effects on memory and regulatory T cells. This table comes from immunoSEQ multiplex PCR, and its TCRdb copy is limited to in-frame clones, with some not included. The data contain roughly 100,000 clones, 93% of them singletons. The specimen was CD4+ T cells sorted from blood. The receptors originated from a human donor in good health. CDR3s include the opening cysteine and the closing phenylalanine or tryptophan. The D gene is left open where the match is weak.

d_call: .; v_call: TRBV4-3; cdr3_aa: CASSHPRAESFNLNTEAFF
d_call: .; v_call: TRBV19; cdr3_aa: CASSIIRDGNSPLHF
d_call: TRBD2; v_call: TRBV11-2; cdr3_aa: CASSLELAGGPDTQYF
d_call: .; v_call: TRBV6-1; cdr3_aa: CASSGDGFYEQYF
d_call: TRBD1; v_call: TRBV27; cdr3_aa: CASSTDRGHGYTF
d_call: .; v_call: TRBV5-8; cdr3_aa: CASRPYPQDNEQYF
d_call: .; v_call: TRBV20-1; cdr3_aa: CRTPGNYGYTF
d_call: .; v_call: TRBV4-1; cdr3_aa: CASRTGTRNTGELFF
d_call: TRBD1; v_call: TRBV5-1; cdr3_aa: CASRETTGSYEQYF
d_call: .; v_call: TRBV19; cdr3_aa: CASSIGGGIGVEQYF
d_call: .; v_call: TRBV9; cdr3_aa: CASSVAGRGNTEAFF
d_call: .; v_call: TRBV19; cdr3_aa: CASSSRTLGGQPQHF
d_call: .; v_call: TRBV18; cdr3_aa: CASSPSGGRIAYEQYF
d_call: .; v_call: TRBV6-1; cdr3_aa: CASSEAPGNNSPLHF
d_call: .; v_call: TRBV15; cdr3_aa: CATSRGGSYEQYF
d_call: .; v_call: TRBV7-9; cdr3_aa: CASSQADTQYF
d_call: .; v_call: TRBV6-1; cdr3_aa: CASSESLTTRVSTDTQYF
d_call: .; v_call: TRBV10-1; cdr3_aa: CASSESPSADEQFF
d_call: TRBD1; v_call: TRBV7-9; cdr3_aa: CASSPVVGQSSYEQYF
d_call: TRBD2; v_call: TRBV19; cdr3_aa: CASRLAGAFYNEQFF
d_call: .; v_call: TRBV6-1; cdr3_aa: CASSEFEGSGYGYTF
d_call: .; v_call: TRBV13; cdr3_aa: CASSSLATGELFF
d_call: .; v_call: TRBV29-1; cdr3_aa: CSVAWTASTDTQYF
d_call: TRBD1; v_call: TRBV11-2; cdr3_aa: CASSGTGANYGYTF
d_call: .; v_call: TRBV7-8; cdr3_aa: CASSIREGAGELFF
d_call: .; v_call: TRBV9; cdr3_aa: CASSAGGDTQYF
d_call: .; v_call: TRBV4-1; cdr3_aa: CASSQSPPGRGNQPQHF
d_call: .; v_call: TRBV30; cdr3_aa: CAWSSGLPNTEAFF
d_call: .; v_call: TRBV30; cdr3_aa: CAWRLPGGGRVEQYF
d_call: .; v_call: TRBV7-9; cdr3_aa: CASSLDGTVVTGELFF
d_call: .; v_call: TRBV5-1; cdr3_aa: CASSLENYGYTF
d_call: .; v_call: TRBV7-3; cdr3_aa: CASSLQGSTGELFF
d_call: .; v_call: TRBV4-1; cdr3_aa: CASSQVRGTNQPQHF
d_call: TRBD1; v_call: TRBV4-1; cdr3_aa: CASSRLGTATDTQYF
d_call: .; v_call: TRBV5-4; cdr3_aa: CASSLVGVMNTEAFF
d_call: TRBD1; v_call: TRBV28; cdr3_aa: CASSFLRQGGNQPQHF
d_call: .; v_call: TRBV14; cdr3_aa: CASSHPGVDYGYTF
d_call: .; v_call: TRBV5-1; cdr3_aa: CASSLSASNTGELFF
d_call: TRBD1; v_call: TRBV19; cdr3_aa: CASSRAGGFSEQFF
d_call: .; v_call: TRBV19; cdr3_aa: CASSIAGPVSLGYTF
d_call: .; v_call: TRBV7-8; cdr3_aa: CASSLGGGTEKLFF